This TCR beta chain was observed in a study of PD-1 blockade in classical Hodgkin lymphoma. The wider study: The patients were dosed with nivolumab 3 mg/kg, infused intravenously every 2 weeks.

Study-wide results and caveats: Newly diagnosed patients were reported to start with lower TCR diversity than healthy donors. Prior to therapy, complete responders displayed diversity much like that of newly diagnosed patients.

Produced via immunoSEQ multiplex PCR; TCRdb's table is partial and in-frame only. Of 25,000 or so clones detected, roughly 90% appear once; the ten largest clones hold about a quarter. Sample time point: cycle 4 day 1 (C4D1), after six to seven weeks of nivolumab. Relapse was seen in all patients after autologous stem cell transplantation, and brentuximab vedotin exposure was variable. Classification of best responses gave complete response, partial response or progressive disease. A remark on this clone: Its target is not known.

The CDR3 contains 14 residues. Germline values: CDR1 MNHNS, CDR2 SASEGT. V lost 9 bases, J lost 2 bases, and 6 bases stayed unmatched. This chain uses TRBV6-1 with TRBJ2-7; 11 bases are shared with TRBD2. The source material was peripheral blood mononuclear cells (PBMCs), sampled before the fourth cycle of nivolumab. This receptor was obtained from a human donor with classical Hodgkin lymphoma. The CDR3 protein is CASARLAGTYEQYF. The CDR3 nucleotides read TGTGCCAGTGCGCGACTAGCGGGAACCTACGAGCAGTACTTC.